The 18 T cell receptor beta chains below come from one sample, sequenced in a study of cytomegalovirus exposure and HLA in healthy donors. The method was immunoSEQ multiplex PCR; TCRdb's version includes in-frame clones alone and lacks a portion of them. Among tens of thousands of clones listed, around 90% were seen once. Sequencing input: PBMCs. Source of these receptors: a woman aged 18-35 years in good health and CMV-seropositive.

V is TRBV6-5 and J is TRBJ2-5; perhaps TRBD2 as D (6 bases). CDR3 length: 14 amino acids. Germline V CDR1 and CDR2: MNHEY, SVGAGI. The ends were cut back, 2 bases at V and 5 bases at J, with 12 bases in the middle. The CDR3 region is CASSYQDGGETQYF. The CDR3 bases are TGTGCCAGCAGTTACCAGGACGGAGGGGAGACCCAGTACTTC.

The chain carries TRBV6-4 and TRBJ2-5, with unresolved D. Germline V gene data show CDR1 as MRHNA and CDR2 as SNTAGT. The V end lost 1 base, the J end lost 1 base, and 16 bases lay between the germline ends. The CDR3 is made up of 17 amino acids. CDR3 DNA sequence: TGTGCCAGCAGTGACTTGATCCTAGGCTCCTTCCAAGAGACCCAGTACTTC. Its translation is CASSDLILGSFQETQYF.

V is TRBV11-2 and J is TRBJ2-1; no reliable D call. The CDR3 contains 12 residues. V dropped 1 base and J dropped 8 bases, with 6 bases sitting between them. Germline CDR1 and CDR2: SGHAT and FQNNGV. The CDR3 DNA reads as TGTGCCAGCAGCTTAGTGAGAGATGAGCAGTTCTTC. It yields the protein CASSLVRDEQFF.

This clone has just one count. The CDR3 loop reads CASSVGPGTSGGTSTDTQYF. The CDR3 region has the DNA TGTGCCAGCAGCGTAGGTCCCGGGACTAGCGGGGGGACTAGCACAGATACGCAGTATTTT. This sequence joins TRBV9 and TRBJ2-3; 15 bases are a match to TRBD2. The germline V gene encodes CDR1 SGDLS and CDR2 YYNGEE. V trimming: 0 bases; J trimming: 0 bases; junction bases outside the gene matches: 8. This CDR3 is 20 amino acids long.

The genes are TRBV19 and TRBJ2-3; D uncertain. This CDR3 comprises 12 residues. V was clipped by 6 bases and J by 0 bases, with 4 bases between them. CDR1 LNHDA and CDR2 SQIVND come from the germline V gene (reference sequence). DNA of the CDR3: TGTGCCAGTAGCGGTAGCACAGATACGCAGTATTTT. Protein: CASSGSTDTQYF.

The chain employs TRBV5-1 and TRBJ2-2; 12 nucleotides agree with TRBD1. The V gene's germline CDR1 is SGHRS and CDR2 YFSETQ. The length of the CDR3 is 17 residues. V lost 4 bases to trimming and J lost 7 bases; unmatched junction nucleotides: 11. CDR3: CASSLSPGQGANGELFF. The CDR3, as DNA: TGCGCCAGCAGCCTAAGTCCGGGACAGGGGGCGAACGGGGAGCTGTTTTTT.

J is TRBJ1-4 and V is TRBV2, with TRBD1 identical over 9 bases. Per germline, CDR1 SNHLY and CDR2 FYNNEI. The J segment lost 7 bases and the V segment lost 6 bases, leaving 9 bases of the junction unmatched. The CDR3 is made up of 15 amino acids. CDR3 in DNA: TGTGCCAGCAGGAGACAGGGGGGTGTGTCTGAAAAACTGTTTTTT. It specifies CASRRQGGVSEKLFF.

The V gene is TRBV6-1, the J gene TRBJ2-1; 12 bases match TRBD2. This CDR3 has 17 residues. Germline lookup yields CDR1 MNHNS and CDR2 SASEGT. Trimming removed 4 bases from V and 5 bases from J; junction bases left unmatched: 9. The CDR3: CASSVLAGGGTDNEQFF. The DNA of the CDR3 is TGTGCCAGCAGTGTACTAGCGGGAGGAGGGACGGACAATGAGCAGTTCTTC.

This chain joins TRBV19 and TRBJ1-1; 9 bases fit TRBD1. The CDR3 is 13 residues long. V lost 4 bases to trimming and J lost 6 bases; unmatched junction nucleotides: 3. Germline CDR1 is LNHDA and CDR2 is SQIVND (reference sequence). The CDR3 bases are TGTGCCAGTAGTACACAGGGGGCGTCTGAAGCTTTCTTT. Amino acid sequence: CASSTQGASEAFF.

This chain connects TRBV7-9 to TRBJ2-7, with 9 bases fitting TRBD1. This CDR3 contains 14 residues. V lost 5 bases to trimming and J lost 6 bases; unmatched junction nucleotides: 8. Germline loops: CDR1 SEHNR, CDR2 FQNEAQ (reference sequence). Here the CDR3 reads CASSRDRAFPEQYF. Written as DNA, the CDR3 is TGTGCCAGCAGCCGGGACAGGGCTTTTCCCGAGCAGTACTTC.

The J gene is TRBJ2-3, the V gene TRBV30; TRBD2 agrees at 10 bases. The length of the CDR3 is 17 residues. Per germline, CDR1 GTSNPN and CDR2 SVGIG (reference sequence). The V gene end was trimmed by 0 bases and the J gene end by 2 bases; junction bases not matched to a gene: 8. The CDR3 region has the DNA TGTGCCTGGAGTGTTGGTCCTAGCGGGGGAAACACAGATACGCAGTATTTT. This translates into CAWSVGPSGGNTDTQYF.

The chain uses TRBV19 and TRBJ2-1; 8 bases fit TRBD2. V gave up 8 bases and J gave up 5 bases; unmatched junction bases: 5. The CDR3 is 13 residues long. Germline CDR1 reads LNHDA; CDR2 reads SQIVND (reference sequence). The CDR3 sequence is CASRQAGDNEQFF. DNA for the CDR3: TGTGCCAGTCGGCAAGCGGGAGACAATGAGCAGTTCTTC.

In this sample, this clone turned up once. The chain is built from TRBV28 and TRBJ2-7, with 7 bases aligning to TRBD1. V lost 2 bases, J lost 4 bases, and 8 bases stayed unmatched. From germline, CDR1 is MDHEN and CDR2 SYDVKM. The CDR3 runs to 15 residues. The CDR3: CASSLPWTGSYEQYF. CDR3 bases: TGTGCCAGCAGTTTACCCTGGACAGGATCTTACGAGCAGTACTTC.

The chain employs TRBV28 and TRBJ2-3; D is perhaps TRBD1 (6 bases). Germline values: CDR1 MDHEN, CDR2 SYDVKM. The CDR3 sequence is 16 residues long. Trimming took off 6 bases at V and 2 bases at J, with 18 bases between the two ends. In DNA, the CDR3 is TGTGCCAGCAGCCAAACAGGGATAAGGTCCACAGATACGCAGTATTTT. It encodes CASSQTGIRSTDTQYF.

V is TRBV5-5 and J is TRBJ1-5; the match to TRBD1 covers 8 bases. Germline V gene data show CDR1 as SGHKS and CDR2 as YYEKEE (reference sequence). The CDR3 covers 14 residues. Germline trimming cut 4 bases from V and 4 bases from J; bases unmatched to any gene: 4. As DNA, the CDR3 is TGTGCCAGCAGCCTAGACAGGGGAAATCAGCCCCAGCATTTT. This gives the protein CASSLDRGNQPQHF.

The V gene is TRBV5-4, the J gene TRBJ2-1, with 7 nucleotides matching TRBD1. CDR1 and CDR2 from the germline V gene are SGHNT and YYREEE (reference sequence). Germline trimming cut 3 bases from V and 6 bases from J; bases unmatched to any gene: 9. The CDR3 contains 15 residues. The CDR3 DNA is TGTGCCAGCAGCTCTTATTCCCCAGGGGGCAATGAGCAGTTCTTC. Translated: CASSSYSPGGNEQFF.

A few counts support this clone. The chain has TRBV11-2 and TRBJ2-1, with 11 bases that match TRBD2. V shed 8 bases, J shed 7 bases, and the junction held 7 bases outside the gene matches. Germline V gene lookup returns CDR1 SGHAT and CDR2 FQNNGV. The CDR3 covers 14 residues. CDR3 protein: CASSTSGSWNEQFF. In DNA, the CDR3 is TGTGCCAGCTCAACTAGCGGGAGTTGGAATGAGCAGTTCTTC.

This clone was observed a few times. This chain connects TRBV9 to TRBJ1-6; D might be TRBD1 (6 bases). From germline, CDR1 is SGDLS and CDR2 YYNGEE. There are 14 residues in the CDR3. Trimming removed 0 bases at V and 5 bases at J, with 6 bases between. CDR3 residues: CASSVDRDNSPLHF. DNA of the CDR3: TGTGCCAGCAGCGTAGACAGGGATAATTCACCCCTCCACTTT.